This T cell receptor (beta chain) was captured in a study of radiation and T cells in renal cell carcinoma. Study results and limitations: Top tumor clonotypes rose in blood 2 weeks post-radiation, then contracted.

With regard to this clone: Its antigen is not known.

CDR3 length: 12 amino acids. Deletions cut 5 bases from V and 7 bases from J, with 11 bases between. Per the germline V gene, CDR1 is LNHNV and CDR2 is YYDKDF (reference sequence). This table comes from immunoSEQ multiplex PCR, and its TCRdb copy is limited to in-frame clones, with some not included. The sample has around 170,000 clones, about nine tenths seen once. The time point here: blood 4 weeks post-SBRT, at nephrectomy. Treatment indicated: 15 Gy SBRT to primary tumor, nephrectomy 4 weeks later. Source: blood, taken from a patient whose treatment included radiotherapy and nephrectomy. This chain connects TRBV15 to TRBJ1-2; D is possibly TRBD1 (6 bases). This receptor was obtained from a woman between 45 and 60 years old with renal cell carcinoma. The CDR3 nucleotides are TGTGCCACCAGCGAATCAGGGGTTGGCTACACCTTC. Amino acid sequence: CATSESGVGYTF.